The source of this T cell receptor (beta chain) is a study of T cell repertoires in cytomegalovirus infection. Across the study: A matching HLA type, together with CMV infection, was signaled by public TCR beta signatures.

The length of the CDR3 is 13 residues. With 0 bases removed from V and 8 bases from J, the gap between germline ends came to 11 bases. Germline CDR1 is SGDLS and CDR2 is YYNGEE. Comment on this clonotype: Its antigen is undetermined.

Study findings and constraints: It was HLA-C-restricted CMV-specific TCR beta clonotypes that dominated the response ex vivo.

One entry per CDR3 protein results from TCRdb running MiXCR on the reads. The sample holds roughly 920,000 distinct CDR3 sequences, less than 35% seen once. This receptor was obtained from a human donor in good health (CMV status not recorded). Some clones in this sample may be carry-over from other donors' samples. The genes are TRBV9 and TRBJ1-2; D is uncertain. Sample: cultured CD8+ T cells from PBMCs, taken from culture after CMV antigen stimulation. CDR3 amino acids: CASSVAEGSGYTF. The CDR3 nucleotides read TGTGCCAGCAGCGTAGCGGAGGGTAGCGGCTACACCTTC.